A single sample gave rise to the 3 T cell receptor beta chains below, sequenced in a study of T cells after yellow fever vaccination. Using its own MiXCR run on the 5' RACE reads, TCRdb lists one record per CDR3 protein. Of a few hundred thousand distinct CDR3 sequences in the sample, approximately 3.9% were seen once. Sequenced material: PBMCs, taken 5 days after the yellow fever booster vaccination. The receptor set was obtained from a man between 18 and 35 years old who received the YFV17D yellow fever vaccine.

This clonotype was seen repeatedly, ten times or more. The chain recombines TRBV27 with TRBJ1-3; unclear D gene. The V gene lost 2 bases and the J gene lost 2 bases, with 4 bases spanning the gap. The CDR3 loop spans 13 amino acids. Per the germline V gene, CDR1 is MNHEY and CDR2 is SMNVEV (reference sequence). CDR3 amino acids: CASSLTTGNTIYF. The CDR3 DNA reads TGTGCCAGCAGTTTAACCACTGGAAACACCATATATTTT.

The table lists this clonotype with many counts. The chain combines TRBV7-2 with TRBJ1-4; TRBD1 matches at 7 bases. Looked up from germline, CDR1 is SGHTA and CDR2 is FQGNSA. The CDR3 covers 15 residues. The J segment lost 4 bases and the V segment lost 5 bases, leaving 7 bases of the junction unmatched. The CDR3 protein is CASSTQGSHNEKLFF. DNA for the CDR3: TGTGCCAGCAGCACACAGGGGTCCCATAATGAAAAACTGTTTTTT.

This chain connects TRBV5-8 to TRBJ1-2; possible D gene TRBD1, 6 bases. Germline V CDR1 and CDR2: SGHTS, YDEGEE. Between the trimmed V and J ends, which lost 0 bases and 4 bases, there was a span of 13 bases. The CDR3 covers 15 residues. The CDR3 here is CASSLGPGQFYGYTF. The CDR3 DNA follows: TGTGCCAGCAGCTTGGGCCCCGGACAGTTCTATGGCTACACCTTC.